Listed here is a single T cell receptor (beta chain). Original analysis: Amplification from reference gene primers served as the basis for estimated nucleated cell counts. The protocol was immunoSEQ multiplex PCR, while the TCRdb copy is restricted to in-frame clones and leaves out a portion. That table furnishes V, J and clone size, whereas the DNA furnished D and trimming. This sample has 60,000 or so clones, with 80% found just once. Enrollment of patients from Seattle took place during active infection, with longitudinal follow-up. V dropped 2 bases and J dropped 16; count of bases not matched to a gene: 11. This CDR3 has 13 amino acids. CDR1 SGHTA and CDR2 FQGNSA come from the germline V gene. These data come from a study of blood T cell repertoires in COVID-19. Study overall: Samples of COVID-19 (acute and convalescent) were obtained from the United States, Italy and Spain.

The sequencing input was peripheral blood. This chain uses TRBV7-2 with TRBJ2-1; 7 nucleotides align to TRBD2. The receptor was isolated from a young man with COVID-19, enrolled during active disease. CDR3 sequence: CASSLSGMECYFF. CDR3 nucleotide sequence: TGTGCCAGCAGCTTAAGCGGGATGGAGTGTTATTTCTTC.